Here is one T cell receptor beta chain with its context. The sample comes from a study of blood T cell repertoires in COVID-19. Overall study context: PBMCs, B-cell-depleted T cells, or T cells provided the cDNA or gDNA that made up the material.

Authors' processing steps: Nucleated cell number was recorded as an estimate derived from reference gene primer amplification. The table came from immunoSEQ multiplex PCR; TCRdb's copy has only in-frame clones and leaves some out. V and J calls and clone size are as listed in that table; D and trimming were resolved from the DNA. The sample has 200,000 to 250,000 clones, around 84% seen once. V was pared by 0 bases and J by 11 bases, with 23 bases between. The CDR3 consists of 17 residues. The germline V gene encodes CDR1 LGHNA and CDR2 YSLEER. The chain recombines TRBV4-3 with TRBJ2-1, with D possibly TRBD2 on 6 matching bases. This TCR was recovered from a man in his fifties or sixties with active or convalescent COVID-19. Sequences were obtained from peripheral blood. The CDR3 DNA is TGCGCCAGCAGCCAAGATCTCGTATGGGACTCGCCAAATCAGCAGTTCTTC. It translates to CASSQDLVWDSPNQQFF.